Below, one TCR beta chain is given with its context. This clonotype was seen many times. No antigen is known for it. No per-base quality is available; no much larger clone lies one base away. From cysteine to phenylalanine, the CDR3 is 14 amino acids long. The CDR3 DNA has 42 bases and is translated from base 1. V and J are truncated by 5 bases and 3 bases respectively, leaving an intervening sequence of 8 bases. Moderately to severely active disease, a Clinical Activity Score of at least 3, a NOSPECS grade of at least 4, and a duration under 3 months were present in ophthalmopathy patients. Exclusion was applied to patients with uncontrolled infections, other autoimmune diseases, pregnancy or lactation. Clinical symptoms, serum thyroxine and TRAb, thyroid ultrasound, and orbital computed tomography formed the basis for the diagnoses. Ficoll-Paque density gradient centrifugation was used to isolate PBMCs from approximately 10 ml of fresh peripheral blood. Trizol reagent was used to extract total RNA, and RNA quality was then checked on an Agilent 2100 Bioanalyzer.

The TCR beta CDR3 regions were amplified from RNA transcripts. For the first round of RT-PCR on the TCR CDR3, the HTBI primer set was used together with the Qiagen OneStep RT-PCR kit. Libraries were constructed in a second round of multiplex PCR, after which size selection and purification were performed. Paired-end sequencing of the libraries was performed with 100 bp reads on an Illumina HiSeq2000. The authors' analysis ran thus. SOAPnuke was used to process the raw data, throwing out any read that contained adapters or uncalled bases, had a mean Phred below 15, or lacked an exact constant-primer or identifier match. COPE v1.2.5 was used to merge high-quality paired reads, and clonotypes were defined as unique nucleotide sequences. MiTCR v1.1 was used to align clonotypes to the IMGT TRBV, TRBD and TRBJ reference segments. Only V-J combinations with frequency above 0.0001, covering 98% to 99.2% of repertoires, were analysed. The TCS score was defined as F50 (clonal expansion) divided by E x V (chaos), with BLOSUM62-based TCRdist calculated between CDR3 peptides within each V-J. Welch's t-statistics and random forest reduced roughly 500 V-J features to 10 to 15, which were used in a naive Bayes classifier (R e1071). TCRdb reanalyzed the raw reads on its own, using fastp at Q25 for trimming and MiXCR for clone calling, and kept in-frame beta chains. Under each unique CDR3 protein, matching rows form one entry showing the most common genes and DNA. These V and J calls derive from TCRdb rather than the authors' analysis. Present in this sample are more than 350,000 distinct CDR3 sequences, more than 14% of which were seen just once. Around 20% of the sample is held by the ten biggest clonotypes.

The entry originates in a study of T cells in Graves' hyperthyroidism and ophthalmopathy (dated by TCRdb to 2018 to 2020). Study-wide context: Peripheral blood samples were taken at the time of initial diagnosis, prior to any treatment. To identify TCR V-J signatures that set the groups apart, the researchers used a discovery cohort of roughly 100 patients, made up of around 42 with Graves' ophthalmopathy and some 56 with stable Graves' hyperthyroidism. An independent validation cohort of some 18 hyperthyroidism patients and 17 patients who later progressed to ophthalmopathy tested prospective prediction of ophthalmopathy. The 85 to 100 discovery patients were divided at random into training and test sets in a 7:3 ratio. The study also compared thyroid tissue and blood T-cell repertoires from over 5 Graves' hyperthyroidism patients. Following sampling, methimazole starting at 30 mg daily was given to hyperthyroidism patients, and high-dose intravenous methylprednisolone was given to ophthalmopathy patients. According to the paper, TCR Vbeta CDR3 sequencing was carried out on some 130 peripheral blood samples, which came from under 50 ophthalmopathy, around 75 hyperthyroidism and roughly 17 progressor patients. General conclusions and limits of the study: A model built on a 13 V-J signature distinguished ophthalmopathy from stable hyperthyroidism, reaching around 88% sensitivity and under 84% specificity in cross-validation and 80%/75% in testing. Most expanded thyroid clonotypes (frequency above 0.001) were also detected in blood, a finding suggesting that blood repertoires may reflect thyroid immune responses. No statistical method was used to fix the sample size in advance, and group allocation was not hidden from the investigators. In validation, the model predicted progression to ophthalmopathy with over 65% sensitivity and about 72% specificity, a median of about six months before onset.

This chain joins TRBV12-3 or TRBV12-4 to TRBJ1-6; a tentative D match to TRBD1 spans 6 bases. The specimen was blood. This receptor was identified in a woman aged 25 to 39 with Graves' ophthalmopathy. The DNA sequence is TGTGCCAGCAGTAAGGGGGTCTATAATTCACCCCTCCACTTT. Its coded protein is CASSKGVYNSPLHF.